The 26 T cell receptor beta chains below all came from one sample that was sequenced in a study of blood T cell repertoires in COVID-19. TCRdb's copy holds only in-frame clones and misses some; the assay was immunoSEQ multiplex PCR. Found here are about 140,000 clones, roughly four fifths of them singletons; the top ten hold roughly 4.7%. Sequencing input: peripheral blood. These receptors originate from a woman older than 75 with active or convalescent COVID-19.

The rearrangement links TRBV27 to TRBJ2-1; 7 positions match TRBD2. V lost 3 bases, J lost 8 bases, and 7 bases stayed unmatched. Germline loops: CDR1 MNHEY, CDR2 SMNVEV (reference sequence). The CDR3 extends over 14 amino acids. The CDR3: CASSFAGDGDEQFF. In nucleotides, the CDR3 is TGTGCCAGCAGTTTCGCGGGGGATGGAGATGAGCAGTTCTTC.

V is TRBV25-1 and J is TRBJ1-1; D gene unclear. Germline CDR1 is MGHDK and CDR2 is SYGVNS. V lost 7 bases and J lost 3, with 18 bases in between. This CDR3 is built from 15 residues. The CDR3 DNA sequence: TGTGCCAGCATGTTACTCAGCGGCCCGGACACTGAAGCTTTCTTT. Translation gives CASMLLSGPDTEAFF. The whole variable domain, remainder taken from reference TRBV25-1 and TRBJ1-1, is EADIYQTPRYLVIGTGKKITLECSQTMGHDKMYWYQQDPGMELHLIHYSYGVNSTEKGDLSSESTVSRIRTEHFPLTLESARPSHTSQYLCASMLLSGPDTEAFFGQGTRLTVV.

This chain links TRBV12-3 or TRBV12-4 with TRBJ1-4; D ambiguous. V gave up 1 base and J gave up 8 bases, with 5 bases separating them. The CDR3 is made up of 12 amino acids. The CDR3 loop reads CASSLGVEKLFF. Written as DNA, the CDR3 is TGTGCCAGCAGTTTAGGAGTAGAAAAACTGTTTTTT.

The CDR3 sequence is CASSPRVLNTEAFF. The DNA for the CDR3 is TGTGCCAGCAGCCCCAGGGTCTTGAACACTGAAGCTTTCTTT. The rearrangement links TRBV6-2 or TRBV6-3 to TRBJ1-1, with D perhaps matching TRBD1 (5 bases). V was cut by 6 bases and J by 0 bases, with 11 bases left in between. This CDR3 has 14 residues. CDR1 is MNHEY and CDR2 is SVGEGT in the germline V gene.

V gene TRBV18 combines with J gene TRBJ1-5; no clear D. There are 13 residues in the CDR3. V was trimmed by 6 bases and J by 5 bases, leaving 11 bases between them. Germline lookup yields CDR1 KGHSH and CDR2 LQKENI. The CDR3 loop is CASSLLEDQPQHF. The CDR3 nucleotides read TGTGCCAGCTCCCTCCTAGAGGATCAGCCCCAGCATTTT.

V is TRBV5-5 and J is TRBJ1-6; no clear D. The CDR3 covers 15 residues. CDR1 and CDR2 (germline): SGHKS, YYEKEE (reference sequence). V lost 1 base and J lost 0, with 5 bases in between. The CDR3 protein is CASSLTYSYNSPLHF. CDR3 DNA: TGTGCCAGCAGCTTGACATACTCCTATAATTCACCCCTCCACTTT.

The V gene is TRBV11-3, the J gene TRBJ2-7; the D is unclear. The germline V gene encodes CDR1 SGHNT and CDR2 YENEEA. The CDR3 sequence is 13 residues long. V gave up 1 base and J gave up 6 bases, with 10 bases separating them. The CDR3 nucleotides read TGTGCCAGCAGCTTAGTCGAGTCCGGCGAGCAGTACTTC. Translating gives CASSLVESGEQYF.

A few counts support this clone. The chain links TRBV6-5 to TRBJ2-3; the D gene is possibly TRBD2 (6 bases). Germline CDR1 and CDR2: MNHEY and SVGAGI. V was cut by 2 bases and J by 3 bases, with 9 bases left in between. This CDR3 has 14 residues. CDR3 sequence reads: CASSYGLATDTQYF. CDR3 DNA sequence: TGTGCCAGCAGTTACGGTCTAGCGACAGATACGCAGTATTTT.

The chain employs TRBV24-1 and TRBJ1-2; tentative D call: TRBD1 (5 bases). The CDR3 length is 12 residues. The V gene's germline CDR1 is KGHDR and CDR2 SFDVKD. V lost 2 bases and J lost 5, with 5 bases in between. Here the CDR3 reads CATSDSGYGYTF. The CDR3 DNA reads TGTGCCACCAGTGATTCAGGGTATGGCTACACCTTC.

This CDR3 reads CASSPGQGPYEQYF. The CDR3 nucleotides read TGTGCCAGTAGCCCGGGACAGGGCCCCTACGAGCAGTACTTC. The genes are TRBV19 and TRBJ2-7; 9 nucleotides match TRBD1. Germline loops: CDR1 LNHDA, CDR2 SQIVND (reference sequence). V lost 6 bases to trimming and J lost 2 bases; unmatched junction nucleotides: 5. CDR3 length: 14 amino acids.

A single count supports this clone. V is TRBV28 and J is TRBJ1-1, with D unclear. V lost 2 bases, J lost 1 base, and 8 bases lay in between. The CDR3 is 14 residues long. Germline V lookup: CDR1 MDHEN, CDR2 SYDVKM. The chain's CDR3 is CASSLANRNTEAFF. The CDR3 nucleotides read TGTGCCAGCAGTTTAGCGAACAGGAACACTGAAGCTTTCTTT.

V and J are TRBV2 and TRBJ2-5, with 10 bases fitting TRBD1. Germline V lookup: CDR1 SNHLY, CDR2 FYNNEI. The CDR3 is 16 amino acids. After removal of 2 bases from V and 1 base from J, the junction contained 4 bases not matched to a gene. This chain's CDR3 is CASSEWGQGSQETQYF. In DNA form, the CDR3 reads TGTGCCAGCAGTGAATGGGGACAGGGGTCCCAAGAGACCCAGTACTTC.

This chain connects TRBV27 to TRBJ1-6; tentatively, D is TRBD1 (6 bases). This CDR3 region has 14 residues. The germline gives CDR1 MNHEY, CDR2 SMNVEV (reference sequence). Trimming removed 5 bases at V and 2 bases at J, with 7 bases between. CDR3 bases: TGTGCCAGCAGTGGACAGCCCTATAATTCACCCCTCCACTTT. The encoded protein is CASSGQPYNSPLHF.

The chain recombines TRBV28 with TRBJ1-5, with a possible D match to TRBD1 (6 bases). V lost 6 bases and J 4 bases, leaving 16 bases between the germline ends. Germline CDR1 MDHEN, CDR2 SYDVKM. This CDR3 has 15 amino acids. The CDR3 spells CASRLDSTGNQPQHF. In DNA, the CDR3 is TGTGCCAGCAGACTAGACTCCACAGGGAATCAGCCCCAGCATTTT. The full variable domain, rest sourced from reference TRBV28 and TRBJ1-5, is DVKVTQSSRYLVKRTGEKVFLECVQDMDHENMFWYRQDPGLGLRLIYFSYDVKMKEKGDIPEGYSVSREKKERFSLILESASTNQTSMYLCASRLDSTGNQPQHFGDGTRLSIL.

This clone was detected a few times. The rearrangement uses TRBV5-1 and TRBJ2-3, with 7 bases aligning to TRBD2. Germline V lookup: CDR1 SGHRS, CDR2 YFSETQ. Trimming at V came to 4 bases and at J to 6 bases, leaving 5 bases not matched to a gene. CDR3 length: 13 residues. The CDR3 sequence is CASSHGGTDTQYF. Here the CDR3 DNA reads TGCGCCAGCAGCCACGGGGGGACCGATACGCAGTATTTT. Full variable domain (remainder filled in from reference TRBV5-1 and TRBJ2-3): KAGVTQTPRYLIKTRGQQVTLSCSPISGHRSVSWYQQTPGQGLQFLFEYFSETQRNKGNFPGRFSGRQFSNSRSEMNVSTLELGDSALYLCASSHGGTDTQYFGPGTRLTVL.

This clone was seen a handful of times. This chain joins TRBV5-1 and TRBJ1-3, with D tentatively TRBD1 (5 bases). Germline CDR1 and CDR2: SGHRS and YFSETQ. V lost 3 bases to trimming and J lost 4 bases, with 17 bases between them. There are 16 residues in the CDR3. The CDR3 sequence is CASSSDPRRVGNTIYF. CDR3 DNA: TGCGCCAGCAGCTCGGACCCCCGCAGGGTAGGAAACACCATATATTTT.

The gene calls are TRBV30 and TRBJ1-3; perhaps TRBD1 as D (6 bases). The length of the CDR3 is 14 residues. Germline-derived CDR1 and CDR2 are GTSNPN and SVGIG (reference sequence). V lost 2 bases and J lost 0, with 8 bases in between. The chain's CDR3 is CAWSRDNSGNTIYF. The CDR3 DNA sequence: TGTGCCTGGAGTCGGGACAACTCTGGAAACACCATATATTTT.

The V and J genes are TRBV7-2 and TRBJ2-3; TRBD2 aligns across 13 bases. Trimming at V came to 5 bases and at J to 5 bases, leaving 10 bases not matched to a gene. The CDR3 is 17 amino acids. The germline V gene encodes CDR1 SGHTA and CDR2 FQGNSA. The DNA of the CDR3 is TGTGCCAGCAGCGTGACTAGCGGGGGGAGGATGGGAGATACGCAGTATTTT. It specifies CASSVTSGGRMGDTQYF. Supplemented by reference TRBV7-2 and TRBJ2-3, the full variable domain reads GAGVSQSPSNKVTEKGKDVELRCDPISGHTALYWYRQSLGQGLEFLIYFQGNSAPDKSGLPSDRFSAERTGGSVSTLTIQRTQQEDSAVYLCASSVTSGGRMGDTQYFGPGTRLTVL.

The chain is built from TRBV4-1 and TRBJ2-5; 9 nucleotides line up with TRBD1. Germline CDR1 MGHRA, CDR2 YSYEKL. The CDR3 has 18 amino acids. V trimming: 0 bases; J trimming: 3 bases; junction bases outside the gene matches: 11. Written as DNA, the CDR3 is TGCGCCAGCAGCCAAGATCAAGTCGGGACAGGGATTAAAGAGACCCAGTACTTC. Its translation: CASSQDQVGTGIKETQYF.

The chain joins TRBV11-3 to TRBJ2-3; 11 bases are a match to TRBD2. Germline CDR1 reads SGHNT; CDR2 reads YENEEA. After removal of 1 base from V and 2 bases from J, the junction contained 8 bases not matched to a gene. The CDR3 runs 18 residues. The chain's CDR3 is CASSLGAVAGGPTDTQYF. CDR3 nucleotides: TGTGCCAGCAGCTTAGGAGCCGTAGCGGGGGGGCCCACAGATACGCAGTATTTT. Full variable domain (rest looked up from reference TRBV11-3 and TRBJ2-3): EAGVVQSPRYKIIEKKQPVAFWCNPISGHNTLYWYLQNLGQGPELLIRYENEEAVDDSQLPKDRFSAERLKGVDSTLKIQPAELGDSAVYLCASSLGAVAGGPTDTQYFGPGTRLTVL.

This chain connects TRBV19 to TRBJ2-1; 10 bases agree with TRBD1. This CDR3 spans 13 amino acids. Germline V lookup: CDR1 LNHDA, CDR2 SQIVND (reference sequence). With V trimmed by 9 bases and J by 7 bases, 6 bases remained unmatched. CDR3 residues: CASRDRGSNEQFF. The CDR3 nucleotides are TGTGCCAGCCGGGACAGGGGCTCGAATGAGCAGTTCTTC.

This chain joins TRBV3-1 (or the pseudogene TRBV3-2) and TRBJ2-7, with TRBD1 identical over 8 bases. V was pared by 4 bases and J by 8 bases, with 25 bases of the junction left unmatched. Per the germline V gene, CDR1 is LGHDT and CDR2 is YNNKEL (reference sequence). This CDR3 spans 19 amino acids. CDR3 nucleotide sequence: TGTGCCAGCAGCCGACAGGGGCCTCTTTCCTACGAGACAGTCTGGAAGCAGTACTTC. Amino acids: CASSRQGPLSYETVWKQYF.

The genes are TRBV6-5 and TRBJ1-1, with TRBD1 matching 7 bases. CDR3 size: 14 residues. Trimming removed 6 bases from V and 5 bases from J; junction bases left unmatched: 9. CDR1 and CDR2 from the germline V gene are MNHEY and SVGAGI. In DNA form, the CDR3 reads TGTGCCAGCAGCCTGGACAGGAGGGGAACTGAAGCTTTCTTT. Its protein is CASSLDRRGTEAFF.

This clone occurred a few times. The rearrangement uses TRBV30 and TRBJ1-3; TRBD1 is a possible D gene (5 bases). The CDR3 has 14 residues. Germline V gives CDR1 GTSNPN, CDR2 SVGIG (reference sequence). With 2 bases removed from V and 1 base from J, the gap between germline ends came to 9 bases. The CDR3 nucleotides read TGTGCCTGGAGTATGACAGCTTCTGGAAACACCATATATTTT. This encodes CAWSMTASGNTIYF.

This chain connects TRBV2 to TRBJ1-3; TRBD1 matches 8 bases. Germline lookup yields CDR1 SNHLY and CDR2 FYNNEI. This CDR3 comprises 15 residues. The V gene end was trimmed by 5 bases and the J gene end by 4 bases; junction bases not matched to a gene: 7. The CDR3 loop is CASSSQGASGNTIYF. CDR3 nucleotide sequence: TGTGCCAGCAGTTCCCAGGGGGCGTCGGGAAACACCATATATTTT.

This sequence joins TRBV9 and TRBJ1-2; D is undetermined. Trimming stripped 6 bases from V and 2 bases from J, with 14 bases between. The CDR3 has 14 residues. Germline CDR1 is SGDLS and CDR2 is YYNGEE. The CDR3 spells CASTPQQVNYGYTF. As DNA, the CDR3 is TGTGCCAGCACCCCCCAACAAGTAAACTATGGCTACACCTTC. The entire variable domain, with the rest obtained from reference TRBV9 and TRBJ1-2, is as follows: DSGVTQTPKHLITATGQRVTLRCSPRSGDLSVYWYQQSLDQGLQFLIQYYNGEERAKGNILERFSAQQFPDLHSELNLSSLELGDSALYFCASTPQQVNYGYTFGSGTRLTVV.